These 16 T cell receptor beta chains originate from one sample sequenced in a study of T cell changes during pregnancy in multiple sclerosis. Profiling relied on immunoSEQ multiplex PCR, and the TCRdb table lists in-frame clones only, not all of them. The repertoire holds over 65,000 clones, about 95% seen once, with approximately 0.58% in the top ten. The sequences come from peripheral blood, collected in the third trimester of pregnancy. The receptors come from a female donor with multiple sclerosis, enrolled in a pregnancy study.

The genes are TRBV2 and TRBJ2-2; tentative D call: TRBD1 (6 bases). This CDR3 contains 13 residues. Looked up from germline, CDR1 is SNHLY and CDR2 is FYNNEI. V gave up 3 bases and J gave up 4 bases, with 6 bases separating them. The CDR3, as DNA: TGTGCCAGCAGTGACAGGGGCACCGGGGAGCTGTTTTTT. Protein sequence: CASSDRGTGELFF.

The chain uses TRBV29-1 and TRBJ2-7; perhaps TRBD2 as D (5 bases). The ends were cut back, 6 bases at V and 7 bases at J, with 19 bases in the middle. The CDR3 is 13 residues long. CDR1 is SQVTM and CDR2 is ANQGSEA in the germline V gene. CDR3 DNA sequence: TGCAGCGTCGCCCGAGGGAGTCCTGGGGAGCAGTACTTC. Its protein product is CSVARGSPGEQYF.

For the CDR3, the DNA is TGTGCCAGCAGCGTAGATCGGACAGGGGGAGACAATGAGCAGTTCTTC. Amino acids: CASSVDRTGGDNEQFF. This chain links TRBV9 with TRBJ2-1; 10 nucleotides line up with TRBD1. V shed 0 bases and J 5 bases; nucleotides not matched to a gene: 5. Germline V gene data show CDR1 as SGDLS and CDR2 as YYNGEE. This CDR3 spans 16 amino acids.

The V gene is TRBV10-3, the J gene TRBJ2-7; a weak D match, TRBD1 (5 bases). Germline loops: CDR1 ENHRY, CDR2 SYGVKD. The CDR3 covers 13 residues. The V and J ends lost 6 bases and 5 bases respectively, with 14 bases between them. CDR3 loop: CAIRAPGHDEQYF. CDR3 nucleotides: TGTGCCATCAGGGCCCCTGGACACGACGAGCAGTACTTC.

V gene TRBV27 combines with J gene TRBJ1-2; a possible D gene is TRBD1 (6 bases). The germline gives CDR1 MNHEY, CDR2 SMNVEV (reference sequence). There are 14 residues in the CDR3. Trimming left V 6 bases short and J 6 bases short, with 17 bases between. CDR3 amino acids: CASRPGVAGHGYTF. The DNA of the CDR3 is TGTGCCAGCAGGCCAGGGGTGGCGGGCCATGGCTACACCTTC.

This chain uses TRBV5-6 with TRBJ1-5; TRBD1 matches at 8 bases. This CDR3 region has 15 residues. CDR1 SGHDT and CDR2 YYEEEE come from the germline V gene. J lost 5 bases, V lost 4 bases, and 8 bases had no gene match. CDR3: CASSIWTGTYQPQHF. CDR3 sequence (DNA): TGTGCCAGCAGCATATGGACAGGGACCTATCAGCCCCAGCATTTT.

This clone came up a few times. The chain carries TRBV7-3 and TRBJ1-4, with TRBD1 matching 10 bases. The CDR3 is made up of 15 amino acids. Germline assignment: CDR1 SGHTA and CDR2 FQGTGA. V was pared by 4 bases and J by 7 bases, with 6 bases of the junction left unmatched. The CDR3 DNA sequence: TGTGCCAGCAGCTATCGACAGGGGGCGGGTGAAAAACTGTTTTTT. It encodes CASSYRQGAGEKLFF. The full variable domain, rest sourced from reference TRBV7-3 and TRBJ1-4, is GAGVSQTPSNKVTEKGKYVELRCDPISGHTALYWYRQSLGQGPEFLIYFQGTGAADDSGLPNDRFFAVRPEGSVSTLKIQRTERGDSAVYLCASSYRQGAGEKLFFGSGTQLSVL.

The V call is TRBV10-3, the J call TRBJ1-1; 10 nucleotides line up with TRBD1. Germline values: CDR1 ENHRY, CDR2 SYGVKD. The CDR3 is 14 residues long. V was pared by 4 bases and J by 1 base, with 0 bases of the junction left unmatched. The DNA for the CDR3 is TGTGCCATCAGTGGGACAGGGGGGAACACTGAAGCTTTCTTT. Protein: CAISGTGGNTEAFF.

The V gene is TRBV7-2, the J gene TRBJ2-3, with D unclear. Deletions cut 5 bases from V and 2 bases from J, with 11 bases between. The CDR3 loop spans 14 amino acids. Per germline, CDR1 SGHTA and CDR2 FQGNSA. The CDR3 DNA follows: TGTGCCAGCAGCCTCTCCTCCTACACAGATACGCAGTATTTT. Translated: CASSLSSYTDTQYF.

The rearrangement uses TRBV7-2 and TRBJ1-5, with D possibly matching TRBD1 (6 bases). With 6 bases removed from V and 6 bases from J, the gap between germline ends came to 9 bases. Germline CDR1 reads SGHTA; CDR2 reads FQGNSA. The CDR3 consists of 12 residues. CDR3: CASRQGAQPQHF. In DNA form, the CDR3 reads TGTGCCAGCAGACAGGGAGCTCAGCCCCAGCATTTT.

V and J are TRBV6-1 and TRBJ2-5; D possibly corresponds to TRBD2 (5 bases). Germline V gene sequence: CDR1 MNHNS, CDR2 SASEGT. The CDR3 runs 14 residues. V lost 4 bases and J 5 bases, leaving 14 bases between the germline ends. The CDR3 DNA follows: TGTGCCAGCAGTGTTCTGGGGAGAGGGGAGACCCAGTACTTC. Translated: CASSVLGRGETQYF.

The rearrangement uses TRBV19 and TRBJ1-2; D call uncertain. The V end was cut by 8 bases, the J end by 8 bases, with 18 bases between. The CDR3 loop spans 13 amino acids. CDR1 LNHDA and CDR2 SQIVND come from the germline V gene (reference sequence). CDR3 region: CASRPARFEGYTF. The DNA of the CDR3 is TGTGCCAGTCGTCCAGCGAGGTTTGAAGGCTACACCTTC. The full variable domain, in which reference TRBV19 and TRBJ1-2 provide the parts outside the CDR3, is DGGITQSPKYLFRKEGQNVTLSCEQNLNHDAMYWYRQDPGQGLRLIYYSQIVNDFQKGDIAEGYSVSREKKESFPLTVTSAQKNPTAFYLCASRPARFEGYTFGSGTRLTVV.

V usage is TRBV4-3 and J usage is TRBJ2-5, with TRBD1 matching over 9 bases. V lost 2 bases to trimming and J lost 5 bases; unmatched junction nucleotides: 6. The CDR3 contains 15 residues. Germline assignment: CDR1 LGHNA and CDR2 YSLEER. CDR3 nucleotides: TGCGCCAGCAGCCAAACACAGGGGGCTGGGGAGACCCAGTACTTC. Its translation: CASSQTQGAGETQYF.

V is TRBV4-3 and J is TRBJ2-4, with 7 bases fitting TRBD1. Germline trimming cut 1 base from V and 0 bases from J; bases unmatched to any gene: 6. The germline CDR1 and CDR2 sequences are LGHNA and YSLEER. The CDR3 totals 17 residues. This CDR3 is CASSQGTGLLAKNIQYF. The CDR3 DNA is TGCGCCAGCAGCCAAGGGACAGGACTCCTAGCCAAAAACATTCAGTACTTC.

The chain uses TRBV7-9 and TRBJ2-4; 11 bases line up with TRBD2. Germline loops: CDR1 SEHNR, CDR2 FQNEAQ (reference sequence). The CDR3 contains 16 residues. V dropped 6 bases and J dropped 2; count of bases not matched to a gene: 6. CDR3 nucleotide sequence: TGTGCCAGCAGACGTAGCGGGGGGGAATCCAAAAACATTCAGTACTTC. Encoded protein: CASRRSGGESKNIQYF.

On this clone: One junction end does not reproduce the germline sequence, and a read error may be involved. The CDR3 bases are TGTGCCAGCAGCCTAACTAGCGGCTACGAGCAGTACTTC. It translates to CASSLTSGYEQYF. The V and J genes are TRBV7-3 and TRBJ2-7; 8 bases fit TRBD2. Germline CDR1 reads SGHTA; CDR2 reads FQGTGA. The CDR3 consists of 13 residues.